A single sample is the source of the 24 T cell receptor beta chains below, sequenced in a study of beta chain features in type 1 diabetes. The authors reverse transcribed all of the isolated RNA, so sequencing captured expressed TCRB transcripts. Clones were sequenced by immunoSEQ multiplex PCR, and TCRdb holds only the in-frame ones, with some missing. In the table there are around 140,000 clones, around 10% of which are singletons. Overall study findings and caveats: Moderate yet significant TCRB CDR3 shortening was seen in Type 1 diabetes patients in all four CD4+ subsets.

Their recognized antigens are unknown. Sequencing input: central memory CD4+ T cells from blood. The receptor source for this set is a man aged 30 to 45 with type 1 diabetes.

This clone was counted between two and nine times. This sequence joins TRBV20-1 and TRBJ2-7, with D maybe TRBD1 (5 bases). The CDR3 runs to 11 residues. Trimming shortened V by 4 bases and J by 4 bases, and 8 bases separated the two germline ends. CDR1 and CDR2 (germline): DFQATT, SNEGSKA (reference sequence). Here the CDR3 reads CSAKGVYEQYF. CDR3 bases: TGCAGTGCTAAAGGGGTATACGAGCAGTACTTC.

The chain joins TRBV5-5 to TRBJ1-5; 7 bases map to TRBD1. Germline lookup yields CDR1 SGHKS and CDR2 YYEKEE (reference sequence). V lost 2 bases and J lost 4; bases outside the gene matches: 3. The CDR3 runs to 14 residues. The CDR3 sequence is CASSLGTANQPQHF. CDR3 nucleotides: TGTGCCAGCAGCTTAGGGACAGCTAATCAGCCCCAGCATTTT.

This clone has a handful of counts. Possible read error: a much larger clone is one base away. The chain has TRBV7-9 and TRBJ1-2, with 7 bases matching TRBD1. J gave up 4 bases and V 7 bases, and 3 bases lay outside the gene matches. This CDR3 is built from 12 residues. Germline lookup yields CDR1 SEHNR and CDR2 FQNEAQ (reference sequence). Here the CDR3 reads CASTRDSYGYTF. The CDR3 nucleotides are TGTGCCAGCACCAGGGACAGCTATGGCTACACCTTC.

This clone has just a few counts. The V call is TRBV2, the J call TRBJ2-5, with D possibly TRBD2 on 6 matching bases. CDR3 length equals 12 residues. Germline values: CDR1 SNHLY, CDR2 FYNNEI. The V end was cut by 6 bases, the J end by 4 bases, with 9 bases between. CDR3: CASSGGGETQYF. As DNA, the CDR3 is TGTGCCAGCAGCGGGGGTGGAGAGACCCAGTACTTC. The complete variable domain, with remaining parts taken from reference TRBV2 and TRBJ2-5, reads EPEVTQTPSHQVTQMGQEVILRCVPISNHLYFYWYRQILGQKVEFLVSFYNNEISEKSEIFDDQFSVERPDGSNFTLKIRSTKLEDSAMYFCASSGGGETQYFGPGTRLLVL.

The chain joins TRBV6-6 to TRBJ1-1; weak D call: TRBD1 (5 bases). The CDR3 has 16 residues. Germline CDR1 reads MNHNY; CDR2 reads SVGAGI (reference sequence). Trimming pared 2 bases from V and 4 bases from J, leaving 17 bases between. Written as DNA, the CDR3 is TGTGCCAGCAGTTACGTTGGTACAGGAAGGAGCACTGAAGCTTTCTTT. Its protein is CASSYVGTGRSTEAFF.

This clone appeared many times. This rearrangement joins TRBV5-4 to TRBJ2-3; TRBD2 aligns across 11 bases. The germline V gene has CDR1 SGHNT and CDR2 YYREEE (reference sequence). With V trimmed by 4 bases and J by 6 bases, 10 bases remained unmatched. The CDR3 covers 16 residues. CDR3 coding DNA: TGTGCCAGCAGCATACCTAGCGGGGGGACGTCCGATACGCAGTATTTT. Encoded protein: CASSIPSGGTSDTQYF.

The CDR3 DNA reads TGTGCCAGCAGCGTAGGACAGTCGAGAAGCTCCTATAATTCACCCCTCCACTTT. Its translation: CASSVGQSRSSYNSPLHF. The rearrangement links TRBV9 to TRBJ1-6; the D gene is possibly TRBD1 (5 bases). Germline lookup yields CDR1 SGDLS and CDR2 YYNGEE. Trimming stripped 0 bases from V and 0 bases from J, with 13 bases between. This CDR3 is 18 amino acids long.

The V and J genes are TRBV6-1 and TRBJ1-5; D is unclear. The CDR3 has 14 residues. Germline CDR1 and CDR2: MNHNS and SASEGT. V gave up 3 bases and J gave up 3 bases, with 9 bases separating them. The CDR3 DNA sequence: TGTGCCAGCAGTGATGGCACCATCAATCAGCCCCAGCATTTT. Protein product: CASSDGTINQPQHF.

V usage is TRBV2 and J usage is TRBJ1-1; D gene unclear. V shed 8 bases and J shed 5 bases, with 12 bases lying between them. The germline V gene encodes CDR1 SNHLY and CDR2 FYNNEI. The CDR3 totals 12 residues. The CDR3 DNA follows: TGTGCCAGCTCGGGTCTAGGTACTGAAGCTTTCTTT. Encoded protein: CASSGLGTEAFF.

In DNA form, the CDR3 reads TGTGCCAGCTCACCAGGAGGGGATAATGAGCAGTTCTTC. This encodes CASSPGGDNEQFF. The V gene is TRBV18, the J gene TRBJ2-1, with TRBD2 as a possible D gene (6 bases). This CDR3 has 13 residues. Germline V gene sequence: CDR1 KGHSH, CDR2 LQKENI. Between the trimmed V and J ends, which lost 2 bases and 7 bases, there was a span of 9 bases. Full variable domain (remainder filled in from reference TRBV18 and TRBJ2-1): NAGVMQNPRHLVRRRGQEARLRCSPMKGHSHVYWYRQLPEEGLKFMVYLQKENIIDESGMPKERFSAEFPKEGPSILRIQQVVRGDSAAYFCASSPGGDNEQFFGPGTRLTVL.

The chain is built from TRBV18 and TRBJ1-4; D gene uncertain. The germline V and J ends were trimmed by 5 bases and 3 bases, with 10 bases remaining between them. Germline V gene lookup returns CDR1 KGHSH and CDR2 LQKENI. CDR3 size: 14 residues. The CDR3 is CASSSTTANEKLFF. CDR3 in DNA: TGTGCCAGCTCATCCACCACAGCTAATGAAAAACTGTTTTTT.

The sample holds a few counts of this clone. The chain carries TRBV19 and TRBJ2-1, with TRBD2 as a possible D gene (6 bases). From germline, CDR1 is LNHDA and CDR2 SQIVND (reference sequence). V was cut by 6 bases and J by 10 bases, with 16 bases left in between. The CDR3 has 13 residues. CDR3 sequence (DNA): TGTGCCAGTAGGCCTACGGGGGTCAGCGAGCAGTTCTTC. Translated, it gives CASRPTGVSEQFF.

The table lists this clone with a few counts. The chain carries TRBV28 and TRBJ2-7, with 8 bases lining up with TRBD2. The V gene's germline CDR1 is MDHEN and CDR2 SYDVKM. The length of the CDR3 is 12 residues. V shed 7 bases and J 4 bases; nucleotides not matched to a gene: 3. In DNA, the CDR3 is TGTGCCAGCACCGGGACTAGATACGAGCAGTACTTC. Its translation is CASTGTRYEQYF.

This clone has just a few counts. The chain couples TRBV5-6 to TRBJ2-1; D gene unclear. CDR1 and CDR2 from the germline V gene are SGHDT and YYEEEE. This CDR3 comprises 14 residues. The V and J ends lost 4 bases and 6 bases respectively, with 14 bases between them. CDR3 nucleotide sequence: TGTGCCAGCAGCCTACGACGACTCACCAATGAGCAGTTCTTC. It codes for CASSLRRLTNEQFF.

The chain combines TRBV5-4 with TRBJ2-7, with a weak D call TRBD1 (7 bases). V lost 3 bases, J lost 3 bases, and 16 bases lay in between. In germline, CDR1 is SGHNT, CDR2 YYREEE (reference sequence). The CDR3 sequence is 15 residues long. CDR3 protein: CASSSGGQGGYEQYF. CDR3 nucleotides: TGTGCCAGCAGCTCGGGCGGGCAGGGGGGCTACGAGCAGTACTTC.

In this sample, this clone turned up a few times. The J gene is TRBJ2-7, the V gene TRBV6-6; 10 nucleotides match TRBD1. The CDR3 is made up of 16 amino acids. V trimming: 0 bases; J trimming: 0 bases; junction bases outside the gene matches: 2. The germline CDR1 and CDR2 sequences are MNHNY and SVGAGI (reference sequence). The CDR3 reads CASSYSGTGDSYEQYF. CDR3 nucleotides: TGTGCCAGCAGTTACTCTGGGACAGGGGACTCCTACGAGCAGTACTTC.

This clone showed up just a few times. This sequence joins TRBV5-4 and TRBJ2-1; D is uncertain. The V gene lost 2 bases and the J gene lost 7 bases, with 10 bases spanning the gap. The CDR3 runs to 13 residues. In germline, CDR1 is SGHNT, CDR2 YYREEE (reference sequence). As DNA, the CDR3 is TGTGCCAGCAGCTTTATTGGAGCAAATGAGCAGTTCTTC. This sequence encodes CASSFIGANEQFF.

The sample holds a few counts of this clone. The rearrangement joins TRBV4-3 to TRBJ2-2; no reliable D call. V lost 0 bases, J lost 5 bases, and 13 bases lay in between. This CDR3 comprises 16 residues. Germline CDR1 reads LGHNA; CDR2 reads YSLEER. The chain's CDR3 is CASSQDNPYRTGELFF. The CDR3 DNA reads as TGCGCCAGCAGCCAAGATAATCCCTATCGGACCGGGGAGCTGTTTTTT.

This chain joins TRBV7-6 and TRBJ2-7; possibly TRBD2 for D (6 bases). The V end lost 5 bases, the J end lost 6 bases, and 14 bases lay between the germline ends. Germline loops: CDR1 SGHVS, CDR2 FNYEAQ. The CDR3 covers 13 residues. Here the CDR3 DNA reads TGTGCCAGCAGCCTAAGGAGGGACCGCGAGCAGTACTTC. It is translated as CASSLRRDREQYF.

CDR3: CASSFGGASTDTQYF. In nucleotides, the CDR3 is TGTGCCAGCAGCTTTGGGGGGGCCAGCACAGATACGCAGTATTTT. This rearrangement joins TRBV5-4 to TRBJ2-3, with a tentative D call TRBD2 (7 bases). V lost 2 bases to trimming and J lost 0 bases, with 10 bases between them. The germline V gene has CDR1 SGHNT and CDR2 YYREEE (reference sequence). The CDR3 length is 15 residues.

This clone was picked up a small number of times. The J gene is TRBJ2-3, the V gene TRBV6-1; 9 bases match TRBD1. V gave up 4 bases and J gave up 1 base; unmatched junction bases: 3. CDR1 and CDR2 from the germline V gene are MNHNS and SASEGT. CDR3 size: 15 residues. This CDR3 is CASSVGTGRTDTQYF. CDR3 nucleotides: TGTGCCAGCAGTGTAGGGACAGGGCGCACAGATACGCAGTATTTT.

This clone was detected only a few times. The V and J genes are TRBV9 and TRBJ2-3; D possibly corresponds to TRBD1 (6 bases). Germline V gene sequence: CDR1 SGDLS, CDR2 YYNGEE. The CDR3 spans 16 residues. Trimming removed 3 bases at V and 3 bases at J, with 17 bases between. CDR3 region: CASSGPKGGETDTQYF. The CDR3 DNA reads TGTGCCAGCAGCGGCCCAAAAGGGGGTGAGACAGATACGCAGTATTTT.

This clone has more than one count but fewer than ten. The chain recombines TRBV7-3 with TRBJ2-5; D gene uncertain. Germline CDR1 and CDR2: SGHTA and FQGTGA. With 2 bases removed from V and 1 base from J, the gap between germline ends came to 8 bases. CDR3 length: 14 amino acids. The CDR3: CASSLGHSQETQYF. The DNA of the CDR3 is TGTGCCAGCAGCTTAGGGCACAGCCAAGAGACCCAGTACTTC.

The rearrangement links TRBV2 to TRBJ1-5, with 7 bases matching TRBD1. Germline lookup yields CDR1 SNHLY and CDR2 FYNNEI. The CDR3 has 16 residues. V trimming: 6 bases; J trimming: 0 bases; junction bases outside the gene matches: 8. CDR3 DNA sequence: TGTGCCAGCAGCACAGGGGAGCCCTATAGCAATCAGCCCCAGCATTTT. It yields the protein CASSTGEPYSNQPQHF.